The source of this TCR beta chain is a study of T cells in Graves' hyperthyroidism and ophthalmopathy. Background on the study: Peripheral blood was obtained at initial diagnosis, preceding any treatment. General observations from the study: Most thyroid-expanded clonotypes above 0.001 were also found in blood.

It was RNA transcripts that yielded the amplified TCR beta CDR3 regions. During a first-round RT-PCR of the TCR CDR3, the HTBI primer set was used. One entry per CDR3 protein results from TCRdb running MiXCR on the multiplex PCR reads. The sample yields fewer than 900,000 distinct CDR3 sequences, roughly a sixth seen once. This CDR3 comprises 11 residues. The germline V gene encodes CDR1 LGHDT and CDR2 YNNKEL (reference sequence). Trimming cost V 5 bases and J 14 bases, with 14 bases left between them. On this clonotype itself: Its antigen is unidentified.

The rearrangement uses TRBV3-1 and TRBJ2-3; D remains unclear. The sequencing input was blood. This receptor was obtained from a woman in her forties or fifties with Graves' hyperthyroidism that later progressed to Graves' ophthalmopathy. This chain's CDR3 is CASSGQGPRYF. The CDR3 region has the DNA TGTGCCAGCAGCGGGCAAGGGCCACGGTATTTT.